This TCR beta chain was sequenced during a study of tumor-infiltrating lymphocytes in localized non-small cell lung cancer. Study-level findings and limits: Tumors had more T cell infiltration than uninvolved lung, per TCRbeta sequencing and CD3 counts.

About this clone: Its antigen is unidentified.

Repertoires were generated with immunoSEQ multiplex PCR, while TCRdb's copy carries only in-frame clones and drops some. The sample has about 12,000 clones, just over 85% seen once. Trimming left V 1 base short and J 3 bases short, with 7 bases between. Germline loops: CDR1 SEHNR, CDR2 FQNEAQ (reference sequence). The CDR3 is made up of 14 amino acids. The rearrangement joins TRBV7-9 to TRBJ2-1; D unresolved. Sequenced material: lung tumor tissue. This clonotype was sampled from a human donor with non-small cell lung cancer. This CDR3 is CASSLGRYYNEQFF. The CDR3 bases are TGTGCCAGCAGCTTAGGACGGTACTACAATGAGCAGTTCTTC. The full variable domain, rest sourced from reference TRBV7-9 and TRBJ2-1, is DTGVSQNPRHKITKRGQNVTFRCDPISEHNRLYWYRQTLGQGPEFLTYFQNEAQLEKSRLLSDRFSAERPKGSFSTLEIQRTEQGDSAMYLCASSLGRYYNEQFFGPGTRLTVL.